These 15 T cell receptor beta chains originate from one sample sequenced in a study of T cells after posttransplantation cyclophosphamide. Repertoires were generated with immunoSEQ multiplex PCR, while TCRdb's copy carries only in-frame clones and drops some. The repertoire holds 19,000 or so clones, with roughly 98% as singletons. Sequenced input: naive CD8+ T cells sorted from PBMCs. The source of these receptors is a man between 35 and 55 years old in good health, CMV-negative, and a related stem cell transplant donor.

The chain recombines TRBV7-9 with TRBJ2-7; 9 nucleotides agree with TRBD2. CDR1 and CDR2 from the germline V gene are SEHNR and FQNEAQ (reference sequence). V lost 6 bases and J lost 4; bases outside the gene matches: 13. This CDR3 contains 16 residues. CDR3: CASSPTMAGGRYEQYF. Written as DNA, the CDR3 is TGTGCCAGCAGTCCGACGATGGCGGGAGGGCGGTACGAGCAGTACTTC.

This clone came up once. The chain combines TRBV6-5 with TRBJ2-3; 8 nucleotides match TRBD1. CDR1 MNHEY and CDR2 SVGAGI come from the germline V gene. Trimming cost V 6 bases and J 2 bases; bases outside gene matches: 7. The CDR3 has 15 residues. CDR3 residues: CASSEGQADTDTQYF. The CDR3 region has the DNA TGTGCCAGCAGCGAGGGACAGGCTGACACAGATACGCAGTATTTT.

The chain links TRBV28 to TRBJ1-2; 10 bases map to TRBD1. With 5 bases clipped from V and 4 bases from J, the junction kept 7 bases outside the gene matches. CDR1 and CDR2 from the germline V gene are MDHEN and SYDVKM. The CDR3 covers 15 residues. The CDR3 reads CASSTPTGGIYGYTF. The DNA for the CDR3 is TGTGCCAGCAGTACCCCGACAGGGGGCATCTATGGCTACACCTTC.

This chain connects TRBV2 to TRBJ1-2; D is ambiguous. Per germline, CDR1 SNHLY and CDR2 FYNNEI. Trimming took 5 bases from V and 10 from J, leaving 17 bases between them. The CDR3 length is 13 residues. CDR3 sequence: CASSFWRVRNYTF. The CDR3 DNA reads as TGTGCCAGCAGTTTTTGGAGGGTCCGAAACTACACCTTC.

This clone has just one count. The chain carries TRBV28 and TRBJ1-1; 8 bases match TRBD1. V shed 8 bases, J shed 3 bases, and the junction held 14 bases outside the gene matches. Germline CDR1 reads MDHEN; CDR2 reads SYDVKM. The CDR3 is 16 residues long. The CDR3 nucleotides are TGTGCCAGCCGATTAGGACAGGGAGGATTTGACACTGAAGCTTTCTTT. Protein sequence: CASRLGQGGFDTEAFF.

This chain connects TRBV30 to TRBJ2-1; 9 bases map to TRBD2. Germline CDR1 is GTSNPN and CDR2 is SVGIG (reference sequence). CDR3 length: 14 residues. The ends lost 0 bases at V and 9 bases at J; junction bases unmatched: 6. DNA for the CDR3: TGTGCCTGGAGTGTATCAGCGGGAGGCACTGAGCAGTTCTTC. Translated, it gives CAWSVSAGGTEQFF.

This sequence joins TRBV28 and TRBJ2-7; 11 bases are a match to TRBD1. The CDR3 spans 14 residues. J lost 4 bases, V lost 3 bases, and 2 bases had no gene match. Germline V gene lookup returns CDR1 MDHEN and CDR2 SYDVKM. The CDR3 DNA reads TGTGCCAGCAGTTTGGGACAGGGGGATTACGAGCAGTACTTC. Its translation is CASSLGQGDYEQYF.

The J gene is TRBJ2-1, the V gene TRBV6-5, with 11 bases lining up with TRBD2. V trimming: 6 bases; J trimming: 5 bases; junction bases outside the gene matches: 6. The CDR3 runs to 15 residues. Germline CDR1 and CDR2: MNHEY and SVGAGI. The CDR3 reads CASSLGTSGDNEQFF. DNA for the CDR3: TGTGCCAGCAGCCTTGGGACTAGCGGAGACAATGAGCAGTTCTTC.

In its sample, this clone was seen a few times. The chain uses TRBV4-2 and TRBJ2-7, with 8 nucleotides matching TRBD2. The CDR3 spans 15 residues. Germline lookup yields CDR1 LGHNA and CDR2 YNFKEQ. The V segment lost 5 bases and the J segment 4 bases; nucleotides outside the gene matches: 10. The CDR3 coding sequence is TGTGCCAGCAGCTCCTCGGGACTAGGGGAATACGAGCAGTACTTC. It yields the protein CASSSSGLGEYEQYF.

This clone was recorded once. The chain has TRBV11-2 and TRBJ2-1, with D hard to call. V was pared by 2 bases and J by 0 bases, with 11 bases between. Germline CDR1 SGHAT, CDR2 FQNNGV. This CDR3 region has 16 residues. The CDR3 region has the DNA TGTGCCAGCAGCTTATCCGTAACGAGCTCCTACAATGAGCAGTTCTTC. Translating it yields CASSLSVTSSYNEQFF.

V usage is TRBV28 and J usage is TRBJ2-6; no clear D. There are 15 residues in the CDR3. V was cut by 3 bases and J by 0 bases, with 6 bases left in between. Germline V gives CDR1 MDHEN, CDR2 SYDVKM. CDR3 sequence: CASSFESSGANVLTF. CDR3 bases: TGTGCCAGCAGTTTTGAGAGCTCTGGGGCCAACGTCCTGACTTTC. Combining the CDR3 with reference TRBV28 and TRBJ2-6 gives the whole variable domain DVKVTQSSRYLVKRTGEKVFLECVQDMDHENMFWYRQDPGLGLRLIYFSYDVKMKEKGDIPEGYSVSREKKERFSLILESASTNQTSMYLCASSFESSGANVLTFGAGSRLTVL.

J is TRBJ1-1 and V is TRBV5-6, with D perhaps matching TRBD1 (5 bases). CDR3 size: 14 residues. Germline CDR1 and CDR2: SGHDT and YYEEEE. Trimming took off 0 bases at V and 0 bases at J, with 6 bases between the two ends. The CDR3 DNA is TGTGCCAGCAGCTTGGCAGGGATGAACACTGAAGCTTTCTTT. Its translation is CASSLAGMNTEAFF.

The chain employs TRBV7-9 and TRBJ1-3; D perhaps matches TRBD1 (5 bases). The V end lost 3 bases, the J end lost 8 bases, and 17 bases lay between the germline ends. The CDR3 is made up of 15 amino acids. Germline-derived CDR1 and CDR2 are SEHNR and FQNEAQ (reference sequence). This chain's CDR3 is CASSFGGNLGDTIYF. CDR3 sequence (DNA): TGTGCCAGCAGCTTTGGAGGGAATTTAGGGGACACCATATATTTT.

V and J are TRBV29-1 and TRBJ2-3; 9 nucleotides align to TRBD1. This CDR3 spans 14 amino acids. Trimming took 5 bases from V and 4 from J; bases not matched to a gene: 7. The V gene's germline CDR1 is SQVTM and CDR2 ANQGSEA. The CDR3 protein is CSVKKGQGADTQYF. In nucleotides, the CDR3 is TGCAGCGTTAAAAAGGGACAGGGTGCAGATACGCAGTATTTT.

The rearrangement links TRBV5-6 to TRBJ1-2; no reliable D call. V was pared by 4 bases and J by 2 bases, with 12 bases between. CDR3 size: 14 residues. Germline V gene lookup returns CDR1 SGHDT and CDR2 YYEEEE. CDR3 coding DNA: TGTGCCAGCAGCCCTCCTGTACTAAACTATGGCTACACCTTC. Translated: CASSPPVLNYGYTF.